This TCR beta chain is from a study of regulatory T cells in long-lasting Graves disease. The CDR3 totals 18 residues. CDR1 and CDR2 from the germline V gene are SGHAT and FQNNGV. Trimming stripped 0 bases from V and 5 bases from J, with 19 bases between. Time point in this sample: newly diagnosed GD, antithyroid drugs for less than 3 months. The TCR library was prepared using RNA isolated from PBMCs. This clonotype was recorded a few times. With iRepertoire HTBI primers and Arm-PCR of CDR3 regions, TCR beta libraries were built. MiXCR, applied by TCRdb to the multiplex PCR reads, yields one record per CDR3 protein. Here the sample spans 420,000 or so distinct CDR3 sequences, roughly 15% being singletons. This sample also appeared in a second study, on T cells in Graves' hyperthyroidism and ophthalmopathy.

The source was peripheral blood mononuclear cells (PBMCs), collected at new diagnosis, from a patient treated with antithyroid drugs. The chain employs TRBV11-2 and TRBJ2-2, with D hard to call. This TCR was recovered from a young woman with Graves disease. CDR3 region: CASSLDQSVVGPTGELFF. The CDR3, as DNA: TGTGCCAGCAGCTTAGATCAAAGCGTGGTAGGCCCAACCGGGGAGCTGTTTTTT.